This T cell receptor beta chain was sequenced in a study of shared clonotypes between healthy human individuals. Among the donors, all were Caucasian adults who lived in Nashville, Tennessee. This CDR3 region has 13 residues. Germline CDR1 is SQVTM and CDR2 is ANQGSEA. Unmatched junction bases numbered 6, after V lost 4 bases and J lost 4 bases. As regards this clone: Other DNA variants within this sample encode the same CDR3.

In the source study's methods: Owing to the provision of junction-only sequences devoid of quality scores by immunoSEQ, filtering differed. The repertoire was sequenced with immunoSEQ multiplex PCR; TCRdb's copy has only in-frame clones and lacks some. Clone size and the V and J calls come from that table; the DNA yielded D and trimming. This table holds about 1.5 million clones, more than 95% found once. V is TRBV29-1 and J is TRBJ1-2, with TRBD1 matching over 7 bases. Sequencing was carried out using naive CD4+ T cells sorted from blood. Subset noted: CD45RA+ positively selected. The receptor was isolated from a man between 25 and 39 years old in good health. DNA for the CDR3: TGCAGCGTTGGGACAGGAGTAGGCTATGGCTACACCTTC. This codes for CSVGTGVGYGYTF.